This TCR beta chain was sequenced during a study of blood T cell repertoires in COVID-19. Study at large: The United States, Italy and Spain provided the acute and convalescent COVID-19 samples. PBMCs, B-cell-depleted T cells, or T cells provided the cDNA or gDNA that made up the material.

Original handling: Counts of nucleated cells, estimated from reference gene primer amplification, were obtained. TCRdb's table, derived via immunoSEQ multiplex PCR, lists solely in-frame clones and lacks some. V and J calls and clone size are as listed in that table; D and trimming were resolved from the DNA. The repertoire includes 170,000 or so clones, around 80% of them detected once, and 6.5% sits in the top ten. Per germline, CDR1 KGHDR and CDR2 SFDVKD. CDR3 length equals 14 residues. The J segment lost 10 bases and the V segment lost 3 bases, leaving 8 bases of the junction unmatched. This clone was recorded a few times.

The sequence was collected from a man in his 70s with active or convalescent COVID-19. This chain connects TRBV24-1 to TRBJ1-1; 9 positions match TRBD1. Material for sequencing was peripheral blood. The CDR3 region is CATSDPGQGRGAFF. CDR3 DNA: TGTGCCACCAGTGATCCTGGACAGGGGCGGGGAGCTTTCTTT.